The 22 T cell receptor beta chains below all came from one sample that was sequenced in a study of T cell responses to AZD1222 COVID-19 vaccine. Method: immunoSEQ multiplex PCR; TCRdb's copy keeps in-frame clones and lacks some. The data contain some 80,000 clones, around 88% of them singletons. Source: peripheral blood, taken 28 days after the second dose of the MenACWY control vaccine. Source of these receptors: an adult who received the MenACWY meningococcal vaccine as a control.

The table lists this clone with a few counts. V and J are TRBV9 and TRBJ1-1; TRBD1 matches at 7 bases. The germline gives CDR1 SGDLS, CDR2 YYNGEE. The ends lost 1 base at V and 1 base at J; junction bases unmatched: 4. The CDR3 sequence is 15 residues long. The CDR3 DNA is TGTGCCAGCAGCGTAACATACAGGGGGAACACTGAAGCTTTCTTT. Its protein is CASSVTYRGNTEAFF.

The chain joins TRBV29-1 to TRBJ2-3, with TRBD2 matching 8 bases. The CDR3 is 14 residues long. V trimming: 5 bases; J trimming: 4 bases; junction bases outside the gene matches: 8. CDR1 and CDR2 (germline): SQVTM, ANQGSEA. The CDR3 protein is CSVKAGGGADTQYF. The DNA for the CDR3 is TGCAGCGTTAAGGCGGGGGGAGGGGCAGATACGCAGTATTTT.

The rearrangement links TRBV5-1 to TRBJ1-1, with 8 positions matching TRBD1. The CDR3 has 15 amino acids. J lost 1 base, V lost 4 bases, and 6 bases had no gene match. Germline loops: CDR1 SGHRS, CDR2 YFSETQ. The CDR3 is CASSVAGTGNTEAFF. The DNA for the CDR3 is TGCGCCAGCAGCGTGGCCGGGACAGGGAACACTGAAGCTTTCTTT.

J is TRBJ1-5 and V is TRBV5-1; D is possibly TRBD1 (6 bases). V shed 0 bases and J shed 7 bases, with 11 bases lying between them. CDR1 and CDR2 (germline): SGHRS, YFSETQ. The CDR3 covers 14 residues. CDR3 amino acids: CASSLGTASQPQHF. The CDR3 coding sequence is TGCGCCAGCAGCTTGGGGACAGCCAGCCAGCCCCAGCATTTT.

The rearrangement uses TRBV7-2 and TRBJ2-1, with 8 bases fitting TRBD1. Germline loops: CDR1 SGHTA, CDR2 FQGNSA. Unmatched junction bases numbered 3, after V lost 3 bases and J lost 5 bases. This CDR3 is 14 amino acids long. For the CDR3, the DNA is TGTGCCAGCAGCTTCGACAGGGGTGACAATGAGCAGTTCTTC. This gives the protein CASSFDRGDNEQFF.

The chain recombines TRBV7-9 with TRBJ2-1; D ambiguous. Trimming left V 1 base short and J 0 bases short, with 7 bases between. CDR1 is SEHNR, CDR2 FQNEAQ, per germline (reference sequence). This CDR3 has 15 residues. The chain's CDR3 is CASSLVGFSYNEQFF. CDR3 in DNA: TGTGCCAGCAGCTTAGTAGGGTTCTCCTACAATGAGCAGTTCTTC.

CDR3 sequence reads: CASSLHNRDREAFF. The CDR3 nucleotides are TGTGCCAGCAGCCTACATAACAGGGATAGGGAAGCTTTCTTT. The chain recombines TRBV14 with TRBJ1-1; a weak D match, TRBD1 (6 bases). Germline lookup yields CDR1 SGHDN and CDR2 FVKESK. This CDR3 is 14 amino acids long. Trimming cost V 4 bases and J 8 bases, with 17 bases left between them.

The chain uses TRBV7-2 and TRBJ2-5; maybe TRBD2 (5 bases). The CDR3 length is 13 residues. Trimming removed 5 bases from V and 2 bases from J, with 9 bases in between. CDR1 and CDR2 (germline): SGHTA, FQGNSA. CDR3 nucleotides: TGTGCCAGCAGCCCGGACTTTCAAGAGACCCAGTACTTC. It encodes CASSPDFQETQYF.

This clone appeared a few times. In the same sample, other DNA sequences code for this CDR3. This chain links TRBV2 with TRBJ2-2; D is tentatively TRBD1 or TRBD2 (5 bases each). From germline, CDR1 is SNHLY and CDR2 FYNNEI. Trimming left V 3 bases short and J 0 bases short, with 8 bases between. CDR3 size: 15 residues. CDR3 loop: CASSDRGANTGELFF. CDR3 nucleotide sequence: TGTGCCAGCAGTGACCGGGGCGCGAACACCGGGGAGCTGTTTTTT.

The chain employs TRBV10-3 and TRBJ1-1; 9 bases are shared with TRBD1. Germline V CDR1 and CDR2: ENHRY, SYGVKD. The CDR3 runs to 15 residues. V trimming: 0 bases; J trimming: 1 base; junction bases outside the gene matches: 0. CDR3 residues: CAISESGQGNTEAFF. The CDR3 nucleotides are TGTGCCATCAGTGAGTCGGGACAGGGGAACACTGAAGCTTTCTTT.

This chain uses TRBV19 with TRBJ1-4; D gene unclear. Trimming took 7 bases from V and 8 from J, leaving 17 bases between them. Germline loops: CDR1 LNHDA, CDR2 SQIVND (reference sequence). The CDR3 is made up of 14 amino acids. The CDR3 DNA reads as TGTGCCAGTACCCTAGAAGGGCGGCGGGAAAAACTGTTTTTT. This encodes CASTLEGRREKLFF.

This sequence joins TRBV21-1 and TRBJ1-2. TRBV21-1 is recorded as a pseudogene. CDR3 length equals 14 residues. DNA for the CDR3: TGTGCCAGCAGCGCCAGCCGGGGTACCTATGGCTACACCTTC. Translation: CASSASRGTYGYTF.

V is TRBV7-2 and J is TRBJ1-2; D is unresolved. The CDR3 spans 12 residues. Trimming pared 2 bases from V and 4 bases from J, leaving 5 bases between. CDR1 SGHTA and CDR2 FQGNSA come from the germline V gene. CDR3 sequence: CASSLKGYGYTF. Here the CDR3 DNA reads TGTGCCAGCAGCTTAAAGGGCTATGGCTACACCTTC.

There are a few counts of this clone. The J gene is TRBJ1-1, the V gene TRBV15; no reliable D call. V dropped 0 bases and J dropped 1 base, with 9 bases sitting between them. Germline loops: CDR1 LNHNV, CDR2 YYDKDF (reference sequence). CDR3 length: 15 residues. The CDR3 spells CATSREGGGNTEAFF. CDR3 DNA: TGTGCCACCAGCAGAGAGGGAGGAGGGAACACTGAAGCTTTCTTT.

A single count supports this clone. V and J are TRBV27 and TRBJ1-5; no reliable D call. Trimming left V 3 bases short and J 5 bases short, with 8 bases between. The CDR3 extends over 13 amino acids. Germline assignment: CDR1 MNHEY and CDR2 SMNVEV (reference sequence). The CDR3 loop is CASSFAGHQPQHF. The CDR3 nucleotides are TGTGCCAGCAGTTTCGCGGGCCATCAGCCCCAGCATTTT.

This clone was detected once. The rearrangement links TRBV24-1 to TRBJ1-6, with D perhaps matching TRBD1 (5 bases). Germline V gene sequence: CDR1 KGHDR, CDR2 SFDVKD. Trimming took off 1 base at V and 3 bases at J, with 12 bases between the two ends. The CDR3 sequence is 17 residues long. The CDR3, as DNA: TGTGCCACCAGTGATTTTGGGAGACAGATCTATAATTCACCCCTCCACTTT. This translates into CATSDFGRQIYNSPLHF.

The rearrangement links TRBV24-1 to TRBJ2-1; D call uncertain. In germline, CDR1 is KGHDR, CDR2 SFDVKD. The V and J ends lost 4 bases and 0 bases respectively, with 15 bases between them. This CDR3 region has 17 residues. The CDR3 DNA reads TGTGCCACCAGTGACTATGCCATTCAAAGCTCCTACAATGAGCAGTTCTTC. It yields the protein CATSDYAIQSSYNEQFF.

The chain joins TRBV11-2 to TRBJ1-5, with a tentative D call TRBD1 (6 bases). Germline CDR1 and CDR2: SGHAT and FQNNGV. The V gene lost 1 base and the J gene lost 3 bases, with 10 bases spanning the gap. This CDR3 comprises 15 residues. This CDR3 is CASSLGRGDNQPQHF. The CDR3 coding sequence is TGTGCCAGCAGCTTAGGCAGGGGTGACAATCAGCCCCAGCATTTT.

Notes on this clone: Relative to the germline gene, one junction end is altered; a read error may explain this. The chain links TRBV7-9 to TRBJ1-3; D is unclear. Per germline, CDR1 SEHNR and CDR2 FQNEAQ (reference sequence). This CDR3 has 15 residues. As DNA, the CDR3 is TGTGCCAGCAGCCGTGACACCATCTCTAGAAACACCATATATTTT. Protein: CASSRDTISRNTIYF.

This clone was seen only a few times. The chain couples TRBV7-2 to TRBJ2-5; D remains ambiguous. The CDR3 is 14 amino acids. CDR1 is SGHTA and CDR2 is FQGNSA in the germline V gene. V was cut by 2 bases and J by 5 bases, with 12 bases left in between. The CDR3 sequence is CASSLSRQSETQYF. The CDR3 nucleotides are TGTGCCAGCAGCTTATCCCGGCAGTCGGAGACCCAGTACTTC.

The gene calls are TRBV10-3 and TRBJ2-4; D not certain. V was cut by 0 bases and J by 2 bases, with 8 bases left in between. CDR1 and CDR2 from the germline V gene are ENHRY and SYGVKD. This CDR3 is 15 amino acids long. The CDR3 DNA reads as TGTGCCATCAGTGAGTCGACCTTCCCCAAAAACATTCAGTACTTC. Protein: CAISESTFPKNIQYF.

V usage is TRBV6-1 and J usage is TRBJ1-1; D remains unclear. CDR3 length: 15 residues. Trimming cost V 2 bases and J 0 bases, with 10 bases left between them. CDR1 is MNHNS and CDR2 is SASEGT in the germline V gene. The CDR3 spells CASSEMVQMNTEAFF. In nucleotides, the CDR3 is TGTGCCAGCAGTGAAATGGTACAAATGAACACTGAAGCTTTCTTT.